This T cell receptor (beta chain) was sequenced in a study of cytomegalovirus exposure and HLA in healthy donors. Whole-study results and caveats: Several of the most significant clusters were apparently associated with common viral pathogens in a later analysis. Cytomegalovirus association was assigned to about 150 TCR beta chains.

The V gene lost 4 bases and the J gene lost 3 bases, with 16 bases spanning the gap. The CDR3 is 15 residues long. CDR1 SGHTA and CDR2 FQGNSA come from the germline V gene. As concerns this clone: The target antigen is unknown.

PCR primers comprised 60 Vbeta and 13 Jbeta primers. TCRdb's table, derived via immunoSEQ multiplex PCR, lists solely in-frame clones and lacks some. The profile shows more than 95,000 clones, 72% of them singletons. This rearrangement joins TRBV7-2 to TRBJ2-7; possibly TRBD1 for D (5 bases). The TCR sequence derives from a man aged 30-40 years in good health and CMV-seronegative. Sequencing was performed on PBMCs. DNA of the CDR3: TGTGCCAGCAGCTCCTCCGGTAGGGGCCTCTACGAGCAGTACTTC. It is translated as CASSSSGRGLYEQYF.